Presented here are 10 T cell receptor beta chains from one specimen sequenced in a study of blood T cell repertoires in COVID-19. Clones were read by immunoSEQ multiplex PCR, and TCRdb kept only the in-frame ones, dropping some. Of about 90,000 clones detected, approximately 88% appear once; the ten largest clones hold about 0.51%. Material: peripheral blood. The source of these receptors is a man between 60 and 75 years old with acute or convalescent COVID-19.

This sequence joins TRBV20-1 and TRBJ1-6; TRBD1 matches 7 bases. CDR3 size: 14 residues. Per the germline V gene, CDR1 is DFQATT and CDR2 is SNEGSKA (reference sequence). Germline trimming cut 3 bases from V and 10 bases from J; bases unmatched to any gene: 9. The CDR3 here is CSASRAGGGSPLHF. The CDR3 DNA follows: TGCAGTGCTAGTCGGGCAGGGGGAGGATCACCCCTCCACTTT.

CDR3 bases: TGTGCCAGCGGCCAGGGACAGACTAGCACAGATACGCAGTATTTT. Amino acid sequence: CASGQGQTSTDTQYF. J is TRBJ2-3 and V is TRBV5-6; 7 bases are shared with TRBD1. V shed 7 bases and J 0 bases; nucleotides not matched to a gene: 8. The germline gives CDR1 SGHDT, CDR2 YYEEEE. The CDR3 contains 15 residues.

The chain recombines TRBV2 with TRBJ2-5; a possible D gene is TRBD1 (5 bases). V lost 3 bases and J 1 base, leaving 9 bases between the germline ends. CDR3 length equals 14 residues. CDR1 SNHLY and CDR2 FYNNEI come from the germline V gene. CDR3 in DNA: TGTGCCAGCAGTGATGACAGACTCCAAGAGACCCAGTACTTC. As protein: CASSDDRLQETQYF.

The chain recombines TRBV5-4 with TRBJ2-3; the match to TRBD2 covers 7 bases. J was trimmed by 6 bases and V by 4 bases; bases with no gene match: 11. Germline-derived CDR1 and CDR2 are SGHNT and YYREEE (reference sequence). This CDR3 region has 15 residues. CDR3 in DNA: TGTGCCAGCAGCCTTGGCGGGACTAACGTCGATACGCAGTATTTT. Translation gives CASSLGGTNVDTQYF.

The CDR3 DNA reads as TGTGCCAGCACAAACGCCGGGACAGGGTACGCCGGGGAGCTGTTTTTT. Translated, it gives CASTNAGTGYAGELFF. The rearrangement links TRBV18 to TRBJ2-2, with 9 bases identical to TRBD1. V was clipped by 8 bases and J by 6 bases; unmatched bases: 13. Germline assignment: CDR1 KGHSH and CDR2 LQKENI. The CDR3 spans 16 residues.

This clone was recorded only once. The chain combines TRBV21-1 with TRBJ2-7; TRBD2, the D gene given by the table, was not confirmed from the DNA. TRBV21-1 corresponds to a pseudogene. The CDR3 totals 13 residues. The chain's CDR3 is CAGLAGASGEQYF. The CDR3 region has the DNA TGTGCCGGACTAGCGGGGGCCTCAGGCGAGCAGTACTTC.

This chain connects TRBV10-2 to TRBJ2-7; 10 positions match TRBD1. The V gene's germline CDR1 is WSHSY and CDR2 SAAADI. Losses at the gene ends were 10 bases for V and 6 bases for J; bases not matched to a gene: 9. This CDR3 region has 13 residues. In DNA form, the CDR3 reads TGCGCCACCCGGACAGGGGGTTTTGGCGAGCAGTACTTC. It is translated as CATRTGGFGEQYF.

CDR3 loop: CASSPNTEYTGELFF. The CDR3 DNA is TGTGCCAGCTCACCAAACACAGAGTACACCGGGGAGCTGTTTTTT. The genes are TRBV18 and TRBJ2-2, with D unresolved. V was trimmed by 2 bases and J by 3 bases, leaving 10 bases between them. The CDR3 totals 15 residues. Germline-derived CDR1 and CDR2 are KGHSH and LQKENI.

The chain couples TRBV18 to TRBJ2-7; maybe TRBD1 (5 bases). The CDR3 covers 13 residues. CDR1 and CDR2 from the germline V gene are KGHSH and LQKENI. V lost 2 bases to trimming and J lost 3 bases, with 8 bases between them. This CDR3 reads CASSPKQGYEQYF. The CDR3, as DNA: TGTGCCAGCTCACCAAAGCAGGGCTACGAGCAGTACTTC.

The chain combines TRBV15 with TRBJ1-4; TRBD1 agrees at 7 bases. J lost 5 bases, V lost 0 bases, and 6 bases had no gene match. The CDR3 runs 16 residues. Per germline, CDR1 LNHNV and CDR2 YYDKDF (reference sequence). This chain's CDR3 is CATSRDPTGVNEKLFF. In nucleotides, the CDR3 is TGTGCCACCAGCAGAGACCCTACAGGGGTCAATGAAAAACTGTTTTTT.